This T cell receptor beta chain is drawn from a study of blood T cells in healthy people across ages. Study-level points and caveats: Greater diversity and more naive CD4+ cells were seen in long-lived donors than in aged donors.

Comment on this clonotype: What it binds is not known.

The authors ran a second PCR of about 7 to 12 cycles using a sample-barcoded 5' primer and a J-beta primer mix. TCRdb used MiXCR to reprocess the 5' RACE reads, holding one entry per CDR3 protein. The data contain some 1,800,000 distinct CDR3 sequences, about 39% of them seen just once; the ten biggest clones take up 23%. The CDR3 consists of 15 residues. Deletions cut 6 bases from V and 0 bases from J, with 12 bases between. Germline CDR1 and CDR2: MDHEN and SYDVKM. Sequenced sample: blood. This chain uses TRBV28 with TRBJ2-4, with unresolved D. The sequence was collected from a human donor in good health. CDR3 amino acids: CASRETALAKNIQYF. For the CDR3, the DNA is TGTGCCAGCAGGGAGACCGCCCTAGCCAAAAACATTCAGTACTTC.